This TCR beta chain is drawn from a study of cytomegalovirus exposure and HLA in healthy donors. Study-wide context: Prior work identified roughly 120 million unique TCR beta sequences in 150 million to 200 million T cells.

Primers: 60 Vbeta forward and 13 Jbeta reverse. TCRdb's copy holds only in-frame clones and misses some; the assay was immunoSEQ multiplex PCR. The sample contains some 130,000 clones, 80% of which appear only once. The CDR3 extends over 16 amino acids. V was pared by 5 bases and J by 2 bases, with 20 bases between. Germline V lookup: CDR1 SQVTM, CDR2 ANQGSEA. In regard to this clone: Its antigen is undetermined.

Notes on the study in general: Reportedly, cytomegalovirus status was diagnosed with high sensitivity and specificity. The likely origin of a cluster of highly shared sequence variants was a sequencing artifact. Compared with the roughly 700-donor mean, an Asian-associated ancestry cluster reportedly had fewer N-insertions, according to a later analysis.

V gene TRBV29-1 combines with J gene TRBJ2-3, with D possibly being TRBD2 (6 bases). This receptor was taken from a man aged 25-45 years in good health and CMV-seronegative. The sequenced sample consisted of PBMCs. The CDR3 protein is CSVKVFRAGLTDTQYF. The CDR3 DNA reads TGCAGCGTTAAGGTTTTTAGGGCGGGACTCACAGATACGCAGTATTTT.